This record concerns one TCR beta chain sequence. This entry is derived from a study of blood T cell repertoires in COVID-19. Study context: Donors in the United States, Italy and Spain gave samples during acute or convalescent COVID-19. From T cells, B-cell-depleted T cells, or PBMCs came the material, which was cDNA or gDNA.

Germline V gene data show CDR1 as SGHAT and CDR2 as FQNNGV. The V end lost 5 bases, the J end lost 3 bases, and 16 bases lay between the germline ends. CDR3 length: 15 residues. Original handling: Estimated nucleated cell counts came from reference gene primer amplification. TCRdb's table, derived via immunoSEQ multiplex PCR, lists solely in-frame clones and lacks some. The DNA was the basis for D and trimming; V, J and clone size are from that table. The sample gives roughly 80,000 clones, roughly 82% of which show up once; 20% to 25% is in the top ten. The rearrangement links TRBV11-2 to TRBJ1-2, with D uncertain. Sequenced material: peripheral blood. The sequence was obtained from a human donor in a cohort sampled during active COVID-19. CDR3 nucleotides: TGTGCCAGCAGCCAGATGGGAGTCGGGTACTATGGCTACACCTTC. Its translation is CASSQMGVGYYGYTF. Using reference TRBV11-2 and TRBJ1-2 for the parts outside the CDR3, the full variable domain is EAGVAQSPRYKIIEKRQSVAFWCNPISGHATLYWYQQILGQGPKLLIQFQNNGVVDDSQLPKDRFSAERLKGVDSTLKIQPAKLEDSAVYLCASSQMGVGYYGYTFGSGTRLTVV.